This entry lists 7 T cell receptor beta chains sequenced from one sample in a study of PD-L1 blockade in urothelial cancer. Produced via immunoSEQ multiplex PCR; TCRdb's table is partial and in-frame only. This sample has about 88,000 clones; 90% occur once, and the top ten carry over 8.5%. The sample consisted of PBMCs, taken around atezolizumab (anti-PD-L1) treatment. The receptors originated from a man aged 60 to 75 with urothelial cancer.

The chain couples TRBV7-3 to TRBJ2-2, with 8 bases aligning to TRBD1. This CDR3 comprises 14 residues. With V trimmed by 5 bases and J by 5 bases, 4 bases remained unmatched. Germline V gives CDR1 SGHTA, CDR2 FQGTGA. The CDR3 is CASSRDRTTGELFF. The CDR3 coding sequence is TGTGCCAGCAGCAGGGACAGGACGACCGGGGAGCTGTTTTTT. Supplemented by reference TRBV7-3 and TRBJ2-2, the full variable domain reads GAGVSQTPSNKVTEKGKYVELRCDPISGHTALYWYRQSLGQGPEFLIYFQGTGAADDSGLPNDRFFAVRPEGSVSTLKIQRTERGDSAVYLCASSRDRTTGELFFGEGSRLTVL.

The chain joins TRBV5-1 to TRBJ2-7; TRBD2 agrees at 7 bases. V shed 0 bases and J 3 bases; nucleotides not matched to a gene: 12. The CDR3 runs to 17 residues. The V gene's germline CDR1 is SGHRS and CDR2 YFSETQ. The CDR3 reads CASSLAGGRQIHYEQYF. CDR3 in DNA: TGCGCCAGCAGCTTGGCCGGCGGGAGACAGATCCACTACGAGCAGTACTTC.

The chain recombines TRBV5-4 with TRBJ2-7, with 7 bases matching TRBD2. V was pared by 0 bases and J by 7 bases, with 4 bases of the junction left unmatched. The CDR3 is 13 residues long. Germline V gives CDR1 SGHNT, CDR2 YYREEE (reference sequence). The CDR3 DNA follows: TGTGCCAGCAGCTTGGCGGGAGGAGATGAGCAGTACTTC. Translation: CASSLAGGDEQYF.

The V and J genes are TRBV19 and TRBJ1-1, with no clear D. The CDR3 covers 13 residues. Trimming took 4 bases from V and 3 from J, leaving 9 bases between them. Germline V gene lookup returns CDR1 LNHDA and CDR2 SQIVND (reference sequence). The CDR3 loop is CASSRNSYTEAFF. Written as DNA, the CDR3 is TGTGCCAGTAGTAGGAACAGCTACACTGAAGCTTTCTTT. The entire variable domain, with the rest obtained from reference TRBV19 and TRBJ1-1, is as follows: DGGITQSPKYLFRKEGQNVTLSCEQNLNHDAMYWYRQDPGQGLRLIYYSQIVNDFQKGDIAEGYSVSREKKESFPLTVTSAQKNPTAFYLCASSRNSYTEAFFGQGTRLTVV.

This clone was seen more than once but under ten times. V gene TRBV27 combines with J gene TRBJ2-7; 7 bases line up with TRBD2. CDR1 and CDR2 from the germline V gene are MNHEY and SMNVEV (reference sequence). The CDR3 is 12 amino acids. Trimming at V came to 10 bases and at J to 3 bases, leaving 6 bases not matched to a gene. The DNA for the CDR3 is TGTGCCACCCTCGCGGGGGACTACGAGCAGTACTTC. Protein sequence: CATLAGDYEQYF.

This chain uses TRBV7-8 with TRBJ2-5, with a possible D match to TRBD1 (6 bases). Between the trimmed V and J ends, which lost 5 bases and 4 bases, there was a span of 11 bases. Per the germline V gene, CDR1 is SGHVS and CDR2 is FQNEAQ. This CDR3 contains 13 residues. The CDR3 region is CASSPQGRETQYF. The CDR3 DNA sequence: TGTGCCAGCAGCCCACAGGGTCGAGAGACCCAGTACTTC.

This clone was seen a few times. The V and J genes are TRBV5-1 and TRBJ1-1; 8 bases align to TRBD1. This CDR3 region has 14 residues. V lost 4 bases and J lost 4; bases outside the gene matches: 6. Germline V gives CDR1 SGHRS, CDR2 YFSETQ. CDR3: CASSPQGATTEAFF. In DNA, the CDR3 is TGCGCCAGCAGCCCTCAGGGGGCGACCACTGAAGCTTTCTTT.